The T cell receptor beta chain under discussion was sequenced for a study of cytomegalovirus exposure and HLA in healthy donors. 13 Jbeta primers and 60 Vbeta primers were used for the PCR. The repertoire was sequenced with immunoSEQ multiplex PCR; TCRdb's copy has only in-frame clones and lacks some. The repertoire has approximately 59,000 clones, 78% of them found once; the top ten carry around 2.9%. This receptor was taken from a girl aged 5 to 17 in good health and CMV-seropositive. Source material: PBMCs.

The CDR3 nucleotides are TGTGCCAGCGGATCCGGGACAGGGGTAGGCGAGCAGTACTTC. Translated: CASGSGTGVGEQYF. This chain connects TRBV6-5 to TRBJ2-5, with 10 bases identical to TRBD1. The J call could be wrong; TRBJ2-7 is a better fit for the DNA end. This CDR3 region has 14 residues. Looked up from germline, CDR1 is MNHEY and CDR2 is SVGAGI.